The source of this T cell receptor beta chain is a study of blood T cell repertoires in COVID-19. The CDR3 has 15 residues. The V gene end was trimmed by 1 base and the J gene end by 5 bases; junction bases not matched to a gene: 7. Germline V gives CDR1 SGDLS, CDR2 YYNGEE. Generated by immunoSEQ multiplex PCR, the TCRdb table keeps only in-frame clones and is missing some. Found here are 70,000 to 85,000 clones, roughly 87% of them singletons; the top ten hold 2.5% to 3.5%. The chain employs TRBV9 and TRBJ2-5, with 8 bases aligning to TRBD2. This TCR derives from a woman aged 50 to 65 with active or convalescent COVID-19. Sequencing was carried out using peripheral blood. The CDR3 DNA is TGTGCCAGCAGCGTATCATCGGGGGGGCGGGAGACCCAGTACTTC. Amino acids: CASSVSSGGRETQYF.